This TCR beta chain was found in a study of blood T cells in healthy people across ages. General study points: Investigators treated diversity estimates from one million T cells as underestimates. There was no known CMV status for donors, so expanded clonotype changes were possibly confounded.

Of note for this clonotype: Its target is not known.

After removal of 5 bases from V and 7 bases from J, the junction contained 15 bases not matched to a gene. Germline V gene lookup returns CDR1 MNHEY and CDR2 SMNVEV (reference sequence). The CDR3 length is 16 residues. A second PCR, run for 7 to 11 cycles, used a sample-barcoded 5' primer plus a J-beta primer mix. Tagging of each cDNA molecule was performed by a template-switch adaptor with 12 random nucleotides. TCRdb re-analysed the 5' RACE reads in MiXCR, keeping a single row per CDR3 protein. The sample consists of hundreds of thousands of distinct CDR3 sequences, around half of them appearing once. Researchers report isolating at least 6 million PBMCs per sample.

The clonotype was recovered from a man older than 75 in good health. V is TRBV27 and J is TRBJ2-5; 8 nucleotides match TRBD1. Material for sequencing was blood. Here the CDR3 reads CASSLETGAQGGTQYF. The CDR3 DNA reads as TGTGCCAGCAGTCTCGAGACAGGGGCCCAGGGGGGGACCCAGTACTTC.